What follows are 17 T cell receptor beta chains derived from one specimen sequenced in a study of blood T cell repertoires in COVID-19. Sequencing was performed with immunoSEQ multiplex PCR; in TCRdb, only in-frame clones are kept and a portion is missing. The repertoire has approximately 250,000 clones, 75% to 95% of them found once; the top ten carry roughly 2.8%. Sequences were obtained from PBMCs or T cells enriched from blood (not recorded which). The receptor source for this set is a man in his forties who had been exposed to COVID-19.

CDR3 sequence reads: CASSPIKAGVADTQYF. DNA of the CDR3: TGTGCCAGCTCACCAATAAAAGCGGGAGTTGCAGATACGCAGTATTTT. The rearrangement uses TRBV18 and TRBJ2-3; 8 bases are shared with TRBD2. The CDR3 totals 16 residues. The V gene's germline CDR1 is KGHSH and CDR2 LQKENI. V dropped 2 bases and J dropped 4; count of bases not matched to a gene: 8.

The chain employs TRBV27 and TRBJ1-1; D gene unclear. In germline, CDR1 is MNHEY, CDR2 SMNVEV (reference sequence). The CDR3 length is 14 residues. V was trimmed by 2 bases and J by 1 base, leaving 8 bases between them. The CDR3 region has the DNA TGTGCCAGCAGTTTAACCACGGGGAACACTGAAGCTTTCTTT. It translates to CASSLTTGNTEAFF.

The chain couples TRBV10-3 to TRBJ1-3, with 7 bases lining up with TRBD1. The CDR3 has 16 residues. The V gene's germline CDR1 is ENHRY and CDR2 SYGVKD. V lost 4 bases and J lost 2; bases outside the gene matches: 8. CDR3 region: CAISGTQGGTGNTIYF. The CDR3 region has the DNA TGTGCCATCAGTGGAACCCAGGGGGGTACTGGAAACACCATATATTTT.

This clone is labeled large. V is TRBV30 and J is TRBJ1-1, with a possible D match to TRBD1 (5 bases). The CDR3 totals 14 residues. Germline CDR1 is GTSNPN and CDR2 is SVGIG (reference sequence). Trimming stripped 1 base from V and 1 base from J, with 10 bases between. CDR3 nucleotide sequence: TGTGCCTGGAGTGACCACAGGCCGAACACTGAAGCTTTCTTT. Translating it yields CAWSDHRPNTEAFF.

The chain recombines TRBV19 with TRBJ1-5; no clear D. The germline V gene encodes CDR1 LNHDA and CDR2 SQIVND (reference sequence). This CDR3 contains 14 residues. V dropped 4 bases and J dropped 0 bases, with 7 bases sitting between them. The CDR3 is CASSTSGSNQPQHF. CDR3 nucleotides: TGTGCCAGTAGTACATCAGGTAGCAATCAGCCCCAGCATTTT.

The chain couples TRBV4-2 to TRBJ2-3, with 10 positions matching TRBD2. The length of the CDR3 is 16 residues. Germline CDR1 is LGHNA and CDR2 is YNFKEQ. Trimming took 6 bases from V and 4 from J; bases not matched to a gene: 10. CDR3 amino acids: CASRTALAGVADTQYF. In nucleotides, the CDR3 is TGTGCCAGCAGGACCGCGCTAGCGGGAGTTGCAGATACGCAGTATTTT.

The rearrangement links TRBV29-1 to TRBJ1-2, with D unclear. The germline V gene has CDR1 SQVTM and CDR2 ANQGSEA. The CDR3 totals 14 residues. V lost 4 bases and J lost 3, with 15 bases in between. This CDR3 reads CSVGRSLGDYGYTF. For the CDR3, the DNA is TGCAGCGTTGGGCGTTCCCTCGGAGACTATGGCTACACCTTC. The variable domain in full, with the rest retrieved from reference TRBV29-1 and TRBJ1-2, is SAVISQKPSRDICQRGTSLTIQCQVDSQVTMMFWYRQQPGQSLTLIATANQGSEATYESGFVIDKFPISRPNLTFSTLTVSNMSPEDSSIYLCSVGRSLGDYGYTFGSGTRLTVV.

This chain connects TRBV28 to TRBJ2-3; 12 nucleotides agree with TRBD2. Germline V gives CDR1 MDHEN, CDR2 SYDVKM. The junction had 8 bases not matched to a gene; V was cut back by 5 bases and J by 2 bases. The CDR3 has 17 amino acids. In DNA, the CDR3 is TGTGCCAGCAGTCGCGGACTAGCGGGAAAAATCACAGATACGCAGTATTTT. It specifies CASSRGLAGKITDTQYF.

The V and J genes are TRBV7-2 and TRBJ2-3, with 7 bases identical to TRBD2. With V trimmed by 5 bases and J by 2 bases, 7 bases remained unmatched. Germline CDR1 reads SGHTA; CDR2 reads FQGNSA. This CDR3 is 15 amino acids long. CDR3 residues: CASSPETSSTDTQYF. The CDR3 DNA reads TGTGCCAGCAGCCCAGAGACTAGCTCCACAGATACGCAGTATTTT.

CDR3 protein: CASSTGQGANEKLFF. Here the CDR3 DNA reads TGTGCCAGCAGCACCGGACAGGGGGCGAATGAAAAACTGTTTTTT. This chain connects TRBV5-5 to TRBJ1-4, with 11 positions matching TRBD1. The ends lost 4 bases at V and 5 bases at J; junction bases unmatched: 4. Germline CDR1 is SGHKS and CDR2 is YYEKEE (reference sequence). The CDR3 runs 15 residues.

The chain couples TRBV9 to TRBJ1-2, with 7 bases matching TRBD1. Germline lookup yields CDR1 SGDLS and CDR2 YYNGEE. The CDR3 spans 14 residues. The J segment lost 5 bases and the V segment lost 3 bases, leaving 7 bases of the junction unmatched. In DNA form, the CDR3 reads TGTGCCAGCAGCGAGGACGGGACAGAGTATGGCTACACCTTC. Residues: CASSEDGTEYGYTF.

CDR3 in amino acids: CAAHSSYNEQFF. The CDR3 coding sequence is TGTGCCGCCCACAGCTCCTACAATGAGCAGTTCTTC. The chain links TRBV19 to TRBJ2-1; D remains ambiguous. The germline V gene has CDR1 LNHDA and CDR2 SQIVND (reference sequence). V shed 11 bases and J shed 0 bases, with 8 bases lying between them. This CDR3 is built from 12 residues.

The chain combines TRBV21-1 with TRBJ1-5; the D segment call TRBD1 is taken from the table without a DNA check. TRBV21-1 is reported as a pseudogene. The CDR3 consists of 15 residues. CDR3 protein: CASSERTEGYQPQHF. In DNA, the CDR3 is TGTGCCAGCAGCGAACGGACAGAGGGGTATCAGCCCCAGCATTTT.

V usage is TRBV5-4 and J usage is TRBJ2-2; possibly TRBD1 for D (6 bases). This CDR3 is 16 amino acids long. Germline assignment: CDR1 SGHNT and CDR2 YYREEE (reference sequence). The V and J ends lost 0 bases and 5 bases respectively, with 14 bases between them. CDR3 sequence (DNA): TGTGCCAGCAGCTTGGCAGGGGCAGTGAGAACCGGGGAGCTGTTTTTT. Its translation is CASSLAGAVRTGELFF.

V gene TRBV7-6 combines with J gene TRBJ2-2; 9 nucleotides align to TRBD2. Germline CDR1 reads SGHVS; CDR2 reads FNYEAQ. The junction had 10 bases not matched to a gene; V was cut back by 1 base and J by 4 bases. CDR3 length equals 18 residues. CDR3 residues: CASSLESAGGSFTGELFF. CDR3 DNA sequence: TGTGCCAGCAGCTTAGAGTCAGCGGGAGGTTCTTTCACCGGGGAGCTGTTTTTT.

The chain combines TRBV28 with TRBJ1-4; no clear D. CDR1 is MDHEN, CDR2 SYDVKM, per germline. Trimming shortened V by 3 bases and J by 10 bases, and 12 bases separated the two germline ends. The CDR3 is made up of 13 amino acids. The DNA of the CDR3 is TGTGCCAGCAGTTTGAGTTCGACGGGAAAACTGTTTTTT. Its protein is CASSLSSTGKLFF.

The J gene is TRBJ2-7, the V gene TRBV6-6; 8 bases match TRBD1. The trim removed 6 bases at V and 8 bases at J, leaving 15 bases unmatched. Per the germline V gene, CDR1 is MNHNY and CDR2 is SVGAGI (reference sequence). This CDR3 region has 15 residues. The DNA of the CDR3 is TGTGCCAGCAGCCTCTTGTTGACAGGGGACGTGAAGCAGTACTTC. Translating it yields CASSLLLTGDVKQYF.